The entry below gives a single TCR beta chain sequence along with its context. The antigen is unknown. The sample is drawn from a study of cytomegalovirus exposure and HLA in healthy donors. Whole-study findings and limits: In a later analysis, compared with equally common non-associated chains, HLA-associated beta chains were more expanded.

The PCR employed 60 Vbeta primers together with 13 Jbeta primers. Produced via immunoSEQ multiplex PCR; TCRdb's table is partial and in-frame only. The sample totals fewer than 150,000 clones; its top ten clones hold just under 2%. This receptor was obtained from a woman aged 55-75 years in good health and CMV-seronegative. The sequenced material came from PBMCs.

The DNA for the CDR3 is TGTGCCAGCAGTCCCACATCAGGGGGCACTGAAGCTTTCTTT. It translates to CASSPTSGGTEAFF. This chain uses TRBV6-5 with TRBJ1-1, with 7 bases aligning to TRBD1. The CDR3 extends over 14 amino acids. Germline V gene data show CDR1 as MNHEY and CDR2 as SVGAGI. J lost 4 bases, V lost 5 bases, and 7 bases had no gene match.